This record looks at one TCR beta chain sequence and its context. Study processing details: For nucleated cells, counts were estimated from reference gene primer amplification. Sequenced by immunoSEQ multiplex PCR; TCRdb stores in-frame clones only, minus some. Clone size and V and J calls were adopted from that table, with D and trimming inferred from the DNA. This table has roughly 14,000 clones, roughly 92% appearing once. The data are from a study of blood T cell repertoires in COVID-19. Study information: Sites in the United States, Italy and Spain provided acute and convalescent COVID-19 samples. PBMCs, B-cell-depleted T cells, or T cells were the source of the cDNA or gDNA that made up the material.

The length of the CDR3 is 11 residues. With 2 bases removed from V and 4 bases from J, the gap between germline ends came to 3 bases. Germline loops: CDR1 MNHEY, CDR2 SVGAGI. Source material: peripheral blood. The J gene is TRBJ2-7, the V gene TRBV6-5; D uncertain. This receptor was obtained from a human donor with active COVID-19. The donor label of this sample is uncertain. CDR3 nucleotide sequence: TGTGCCAGCAGTTACCAATACGAGCAGTACTTC. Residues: CASSYQYEQYF.